This T cell receptor (beta chain) was recovered during a study of blood T cell repertoires in COVID-19. Study context: The United States, Italy and Spain were the sources of the acute and convalescent COVID-19 samples. Sources were T cells, B-cell-depleted T cells, or PBMCs; the material itself was cDNA or gDNA.

As originally analysed: Nucleated cell counts were estimated from reference gene primer amplification. Data came from immunoSEQ multiplex PCR; TCRdb stores just in-frame clones and leaves some out. D and trimming come from the DNA, and the V and J calls and clone size come from that table. The repertoire holds 150,000 to 200,000 clones, with roughly 85% as singletons. This sequence originates from a human donor with active or convalescent COVID-19. The donor label of this sample is uncertain. What was sequenced was peripheral blood.

CDR3 DNA: TGTGCCAGCAGTTTGAGTTGGGGCGCCTATAATTCACCCCTCCACTTT. This sequence encodes CASSLSWGAYNSPLHF. This chain joins TRBV27 and TRBJ1-6; D might be TRBD1 (5 bases). CDR1 is MNHEY, CDR2 SMNVEV, per germline (reference sequence). Trimming removed 3 bases at V and 2 bases at J, with 11 bases between. This CDR3 is built from 16 residues.